The clone carrying this TCR beta chain was seen repeatedly, ten times or more. Its antigen is as yet unknown. The data are from a study of T cell repertoires in cytomegalovirus infection. Study-level background: The public TCR beta signatures pointed to both CMV infection and matching HLA type.

Study outcomes and limitations: There were HLA-C-restricted CMV-specific TCR beta clonotypes dominating the ex vivo response. Totalled public TCR beta family frequency picked out people who carried CMV plus the relevant HLA.

In germline, CDR1 is MGHRA, CDR2 YSYEKL. The CDR3 runs to 15 residues. V lost 3 bases, J lost 4 bases, and 6 bases stayed unmatched. TCRdb called the reads again in MiXCR, with one record for every CDR3 protein. The sample contains some 600,000 distinct CDR3 sequences, roughly 24% of which appear only once. The sequence derives from a human donor in good health (CMV status not recorded). Some clones in this sample may be carry-over from other donors' samples. The sequencing input was CD8+ T cells from PBMCs. This rearrangement joins TRBV4-1 to TRBJ2-1, with TRBD2 matching 7 bases. The CDR3 DNA follows: TGCGCCAGCAGCCACCGGACTAGTACGTACAATGAGCAGTTCTTC. Protein sequence: CASSHRTSTYNEQFF.